This T cell receptor beta chain is drawn from a study of T cells in Graves' hyperthyroidism and ophthalmopathy. The study's findings and limits: Most thyroid clonotypes that were expanded above 0.001 also turned up in blood.

The study left out patients who had uncontrolled infection, other autoimmune disease, pregnancy or lactation. Diagnosis relied on clinical symptoms, serum thyroxine and TRAb, thyroid ultrasound and orbital computed tomography. Around 10 ml fresh peripheral blood yielded the PBMCs. It was RNA transcripts that yielded the amplified TCR beta CDR3 regions. First-round RT-PCR targeting the TCR CDR3 was performed with the HTBI primer set. TCRdb re-called the multiplex PCR reads with MiXCR, one entry per CDR3 protein. The table has approximately 620,000 distinct CDR3 sequences, roughly 13% seen once. With regard to this clonotype: Antigen unknown.

CDR1 and CDR2 from the germline V gene are LGHDT and YNNKEL (reference sequence). CDR3 length equals 14 residues. V was shortened by 3 bases and J by 4 bases, with 10 bases between the two germline ends. The source material was blood. The sequence derives from a woman aged 30 to 39 with Graves' hyperthyroidism that later progressed to Graves' ophthalmopathy. V is TRBV3-1 and J is TRBJ1-3, with D unclear. Here the CDR3 DNA reads TGTGCCAGCAGCCAGATGCCCGGAGGAAACACCATATATTTT. It is translated as CASSQMPGGNTIYF.